The TCR beta chain described here comes from a study of blood T cell repertoires in COVID-19. Study summary: Samples of COVID-19 (acute and convalescent) were obtained from the United States, Italy and Spain.

Profiled with immunoSEQ multiplex PCR; TCRdb holds only in-frame clones, not every one. The data show some 200,000 clones, with 84% seen just once and 15% to 20% held by the top ten. Germline CDR1 reads MNHEY; CDR2 reads SMNVEV (reference sequence). The CDR3 has 13 amino acids. Trimming at V came to 2 bases and at J to 6 bases, leaving 0 bases not matched to a gene. The chain recombines TRBV27 with TRBJ2-1; 8 bases line up with TRBD2. This sequence originates from a woman of 80 years or more with active or convalescent COVID-19. Sequencing input: peripheral blood. The CDR3 region is CASSLRGGNEQFF. CDR3 nucleotides: TGTGCCAGCAGTTTACGGGGGGGCAATGAGCAGTTCTTC.